Each of the 12 T cell receptor beta chains below was sequenced from the same sample in a study of blood T cell repertoires in COVID-19. Sequencing was performed with immunoSEQ multiplex PCR; in TCRdb, only in-frame clones are kept and a portion is missing. The sample carries 250,000 to 300,000 clones, approximately 90% recorded once. Sequencing used peripheral blood. The receptors come from a woman between 45 and 65 years old with COVID-19, enrolled during active disease.

CDR3 residues: CASSQATGGEETQYF. In DNA, the CDR3 is TGTGCCAGCAGCCAAGCGACAGGGGGCGAAGAGACCCAGTACTTC. The rearrangement joins TRBV3-1 (or the pseudogene TRBV3-2) to TRBJ2-5; TRBD1 aligns across 10 bases. The germline CDR1 and CDR2 sequences are LGHDT and YNNKEL (reference sequence). After removal of 1 base from V and 3 bases from J, the junction contained 2 bases not matched to a gene. The CDR3 runs to 15 residues.

The table lists this clone with a count of one. The CDR3 loop reads CSGSGRALDTQYF. The CDR3 DNA is TGCAGCGGTAGCGGGAGGGCCCTAGATACGCAGTATTTT. This chain connects TRBV29-1 to TRBJ2-3; 11 bases fit TRBD2. CDR3 size: 13 residues. Germline assignment: CDR1 SQVTM and CDR2 ANQGSEA. With 7 bases clipped from V and 5 bases from J, the junction kept 5 bases outside the gene matches.

This clone was found once. This rearrangement joins TRBV6-6 to TRBJ2-1; 10 positions match TRBD1. Germline V gives CDR1 MNHNY, CDR2 SVGAGI (reference sequence). V lost 6 bases to trimming and J lost 4 bases; unmatched junction nucleotides: 3. CDR3 size: 14 residues. The CDR3 DNA reads TGTGCCAGCAGCCGGACAGGGGGATACAATGAGCAGTTCTTC. It encodes CASSRTGGYNEQFF.

CDR3 loop: CASSWDRVTEAFF. The CDR3 bases are TGTGCCAGCAGCTGGGACAGGGTAACTGAAGCTTTCTTT. The chain combines TRBV5-6 with TRBJ1-1; 9 bases match TRBD1. With V trimmed by 3 bases and J by 5 bases, 2 bases remained unmatched. Germline values: CDR1 SGHDT, CDR2 YYEEEE. The CDR3 is made up of 13 amino acids.

V is TRBV7-9 and J is TRBJ2-7; tentatively, D is TRBD1 (6 bases). The CDR3 sequence is 13 residues long. V lost 3 bases and J 2 bases, leaving 8 bases between the germline ends. The germline V gene has CDR1 SEHNR and CDR2 FQNEAQ (reference sequence). CDR3 sequence: CASSFGQTYEQYF. The CDR3 bases are TGTGCCAGCAGCTTCGGACAGACCTACGAGCAGTACTTC.

J is TRBJ2-7 and V is TRBV11-3, with D possibly TRBD2 on 6 matching bases. The germline V gene encodes CDR1 SGHNT and CDR2 YENEEA. V dropped 0 bases and J dropped 3 bases, with 6 bases sitting between them. The length of the CDR3 is 13 residues. The CDR3 here is CASSLDSGYEQYF. CDR3 DNA: TGTGCCAGCAGCTTAGATAGCGGCTACGAGCAGTACTTC.

The J gene is TRBJ2-7, the V gene TRBV3-1 (or the pseudogene TRBV3-2); D is ambiguous. Trimming removed 1 base at V and 6 bases at J, with 7 bases between. Germline CDR1 LGHDT, CDR2 YNNKEL (reference sequence). This CDR3 spans 12 amino acids. CDR3: CASSQVPREQYF. CDR3 in DNA: TGTGCCAGCAGCCAAGTCCCGCGCGAGCAGTACTTC.

The gene calls are TRBV5-1 and TRBJ2-7; D not certain. V lost 3 bases and J lost 1, with 8 bases in between. Germline values: CDR1 SGHRS, CDR2 YFSETQ. This CDR3 region has 13 residues. CDR3 amino acids: CASSSTNSYEQYF. Written as DNA, the CDR3 is TGCGCCAGCAGCTCCACAAATTCCTACGAGCAGTACTTC.

The gene calls are TRBV5-6 and TRBJ1-5, with D unresolved. The CDR3 length is 14 residues. V lost 1 base and J 5 bases, leaving 10 bases between the germline ends. The germline V gene has CDR1 SGHDT and CDR2 YYEEEE. CDR3 nucleotide sequence: TGTGCCAGCAGCTTGCTTCCTAGGCATCAGCCCCAGCATTTT. Its translation is CASSLLPRHQPQHF.

The genes are TRBV6-5 and TRBJ1-2; 7 bases match TRBD1. The CDR3 length is 13 residues. V lost 3 bases and J lost 5; bases outside the gene matches: 3. Germline V lookup: CDR1 MNHEY, CDR2 SVGAGI. In DNA, the CDR3 is TGTGCCAGCAGTTATGTACAGGGGTATGGCTACACCTTC. It specifies CASSYVQGYGYTF.

The CDR3 is CASSLAPSEETQYF. The CDR3 nucleotides read TGTGCCAGCAGCTTGGCCCCTAGCGAAGAGACCCAGTACTTC. The chain links TRBV5-4 to TRBJ2-5, with D tentatively TRBD2 (6 bases). The V gene's germline CDR1 is SGHNT and CDR2 YYREEE (reference sequence). This CDR3 is 14 amino acids long. Trimming took off 0 bases at V and 3 bases at J, with 9 bases between the two ends.

V gene TRBV19 combines with J gene TRBJ2-1, with no clear D. Per the germline V gene, CDR1 is LNHDA and CDR2 is SQIVND (reference sequence). The CDR3 is 15 amino acids. The ends were cut back, 1 base at V and 4 bases at J, with 11 bases in the middle. The CDR3 is CASSIGVSTYNEQFF. In DNA, the CDR3 is TGTGCCAGTAGTATAGGAGTTAGTACTTACAATGAGCAGTTCTTC.